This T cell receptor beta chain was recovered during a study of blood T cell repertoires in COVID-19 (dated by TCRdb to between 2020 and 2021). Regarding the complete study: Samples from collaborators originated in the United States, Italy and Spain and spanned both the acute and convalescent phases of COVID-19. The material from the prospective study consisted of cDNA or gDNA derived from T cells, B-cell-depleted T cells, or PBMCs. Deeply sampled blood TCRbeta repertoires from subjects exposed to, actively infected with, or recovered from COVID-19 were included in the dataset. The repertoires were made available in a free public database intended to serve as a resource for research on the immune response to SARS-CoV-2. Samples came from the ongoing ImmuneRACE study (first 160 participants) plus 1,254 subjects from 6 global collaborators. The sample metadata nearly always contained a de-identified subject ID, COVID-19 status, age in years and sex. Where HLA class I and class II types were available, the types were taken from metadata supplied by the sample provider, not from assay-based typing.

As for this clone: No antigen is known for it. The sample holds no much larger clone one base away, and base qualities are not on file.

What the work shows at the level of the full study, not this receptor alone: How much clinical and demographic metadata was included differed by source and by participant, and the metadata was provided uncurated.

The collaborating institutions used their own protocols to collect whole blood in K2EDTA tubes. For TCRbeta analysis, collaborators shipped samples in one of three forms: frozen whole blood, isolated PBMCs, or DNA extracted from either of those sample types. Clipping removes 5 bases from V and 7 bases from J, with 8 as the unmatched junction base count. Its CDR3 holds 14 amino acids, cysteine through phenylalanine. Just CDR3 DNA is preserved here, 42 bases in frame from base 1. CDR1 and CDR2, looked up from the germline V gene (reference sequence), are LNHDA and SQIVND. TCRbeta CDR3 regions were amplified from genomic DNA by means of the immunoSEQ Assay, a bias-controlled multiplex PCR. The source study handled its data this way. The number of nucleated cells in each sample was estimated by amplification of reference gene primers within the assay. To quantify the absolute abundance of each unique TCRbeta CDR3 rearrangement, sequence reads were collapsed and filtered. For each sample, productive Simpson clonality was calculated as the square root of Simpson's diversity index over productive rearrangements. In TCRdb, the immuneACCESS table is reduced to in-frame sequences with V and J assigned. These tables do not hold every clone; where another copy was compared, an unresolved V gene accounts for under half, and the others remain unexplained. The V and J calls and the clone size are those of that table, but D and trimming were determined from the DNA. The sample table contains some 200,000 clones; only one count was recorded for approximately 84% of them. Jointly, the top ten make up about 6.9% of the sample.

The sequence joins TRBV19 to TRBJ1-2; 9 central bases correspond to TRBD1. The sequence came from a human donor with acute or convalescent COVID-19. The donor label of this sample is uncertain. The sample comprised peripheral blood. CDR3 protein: CASSVEQGARGYTF. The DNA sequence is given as TGTGCCAGTAGTGTCGAACAGGGGGCGCGTGGCTACACCTTC.